This TCR beta chain was sequenced for a study of blood T cell repertoires in COVID-19. Trimming removed 2 bases at V and 10 bases at J, with 11 bases between. This CDR3 spans 13 amino acids. Germline V lookup: CDR1 SGHTA, CDR2 FQGNSA. As originally analysed: Amplification of reference gene primers was used by the study to estimate nucleated cell counts. The repertoire was sequenced with immunoSEQ multiplex PCR; TCRdb's copy has only in-frame clones and lacks some. V and J calls and clone size follow that table, whereas D and trimming were derived from the DNA. The sample holds tens of thousands of clones, more than 75% seen once.

The receptor was isolated from a woman aged 55-69 years with acute or convalescent COVID-19. The sequencing input was peripheral blood. V and J are TRBV7-2 and TRBJ1-4; D is unclear. CDR3 coding DNA: TGTGCCAGCAGCTTACTAAGGTCGGGAAAACTGTTTTTT. It is translated as CASSLLRSGKLFF.